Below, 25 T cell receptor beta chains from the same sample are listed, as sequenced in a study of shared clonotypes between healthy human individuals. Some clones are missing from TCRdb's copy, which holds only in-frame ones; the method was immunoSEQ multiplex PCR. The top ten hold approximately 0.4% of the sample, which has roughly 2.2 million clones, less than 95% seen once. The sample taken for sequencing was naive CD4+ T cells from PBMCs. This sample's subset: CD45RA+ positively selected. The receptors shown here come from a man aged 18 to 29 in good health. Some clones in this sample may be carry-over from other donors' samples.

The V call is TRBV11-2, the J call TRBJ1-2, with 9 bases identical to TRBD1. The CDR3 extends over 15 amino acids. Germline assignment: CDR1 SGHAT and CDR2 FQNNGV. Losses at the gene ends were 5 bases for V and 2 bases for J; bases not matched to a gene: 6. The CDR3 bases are TGTGCCAGCAGCCTACCACAGGGGGCGAACTATGGCTACACCTTC. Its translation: CASSLPQGANYGYTF.

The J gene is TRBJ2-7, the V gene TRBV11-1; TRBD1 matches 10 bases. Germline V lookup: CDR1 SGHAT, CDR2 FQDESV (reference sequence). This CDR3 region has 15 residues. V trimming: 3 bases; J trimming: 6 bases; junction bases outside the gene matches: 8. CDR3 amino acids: CASSLTGTGVSEQYF. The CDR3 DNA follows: TGTGCCAGCAGCTTGACCGGGACAGGGGTTTCCGAGCAGTACTTC.

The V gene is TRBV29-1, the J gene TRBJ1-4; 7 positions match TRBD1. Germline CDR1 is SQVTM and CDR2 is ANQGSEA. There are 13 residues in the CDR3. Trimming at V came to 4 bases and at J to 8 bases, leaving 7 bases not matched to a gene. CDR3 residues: CSVGYRGGEKLFF. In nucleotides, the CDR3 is TGCAGCGTTGGGTACAGGGGAGGAGAAAAACTGTTTTTT.

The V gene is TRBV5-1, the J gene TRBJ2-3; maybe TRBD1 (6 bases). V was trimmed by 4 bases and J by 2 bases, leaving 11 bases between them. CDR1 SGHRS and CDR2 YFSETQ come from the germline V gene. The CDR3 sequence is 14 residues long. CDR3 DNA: TGCGCCAGCAGCCCCCAGGGGTTCACAGATACGCAGTATTTT. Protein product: CASSPQGFTDTQYF.

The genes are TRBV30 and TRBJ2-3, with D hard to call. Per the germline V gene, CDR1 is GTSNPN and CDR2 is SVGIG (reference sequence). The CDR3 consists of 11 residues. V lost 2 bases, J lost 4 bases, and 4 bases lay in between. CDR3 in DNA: TGTGCCTGGAGTCAGTCAGATACGCAGTATTTT. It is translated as CAWSQSDTQYF.

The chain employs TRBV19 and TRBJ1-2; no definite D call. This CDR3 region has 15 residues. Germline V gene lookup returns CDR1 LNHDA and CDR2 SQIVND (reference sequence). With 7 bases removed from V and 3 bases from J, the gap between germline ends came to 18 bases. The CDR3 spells CASTSDGSGDYGYTF. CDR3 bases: TGTGCCAGTACCTCCGACGGGTCTGGGGACTATGGCTACACCTTC.

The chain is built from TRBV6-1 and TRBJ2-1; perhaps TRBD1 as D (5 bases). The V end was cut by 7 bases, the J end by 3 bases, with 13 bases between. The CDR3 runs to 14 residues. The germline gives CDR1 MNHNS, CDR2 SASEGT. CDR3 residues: CASKPPGRYNEQFF. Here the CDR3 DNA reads TGTGCCAGCAAACCCCCAGGGCGCTACAATGAGCAGTTCTTC.

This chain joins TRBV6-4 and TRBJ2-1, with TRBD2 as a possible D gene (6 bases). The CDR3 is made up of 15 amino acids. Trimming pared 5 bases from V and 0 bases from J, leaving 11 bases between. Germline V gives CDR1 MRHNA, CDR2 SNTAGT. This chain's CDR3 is CASSRERSSYNEQFF. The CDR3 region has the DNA TGTGCCAGCAGTCGGGAGAGGAGCTCCTACAATGAGCAGTTCTTC.

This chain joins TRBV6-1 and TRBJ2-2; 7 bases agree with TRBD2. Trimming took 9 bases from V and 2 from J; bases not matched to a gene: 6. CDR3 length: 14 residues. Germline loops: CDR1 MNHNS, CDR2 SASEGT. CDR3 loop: CASKPGLNTGELFF. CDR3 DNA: TGTGCCAGTAAACCGGGACTAAACACCGGGGAGCTGTTTTTT.

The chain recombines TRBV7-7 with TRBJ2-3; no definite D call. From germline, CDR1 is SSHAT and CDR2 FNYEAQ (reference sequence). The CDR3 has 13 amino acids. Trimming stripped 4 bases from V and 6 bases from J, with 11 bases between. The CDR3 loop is CASSSELSDTQYF. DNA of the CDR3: TGTGCCAGCAGCTCGGAACTCAGCGATACGCAGTATTTT. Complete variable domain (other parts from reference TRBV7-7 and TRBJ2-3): GAGVSQSPRYKVTKRGQDVTLRCDPISSHATLYWYQQALGQGPEFLTYFNYEAQPDKSGLPSDRFSAERPEGSISTLTIQRTEQRDSAMYRCASSSELSDTQYFGPGTRLTVL.

CDR3 region: CASSVDPDRVYEQYF. Here the CDR3 DNA reads TGTGCCAGCAGCGTAGATCCGGACAGGGTGTACGAGCAGTACTTC. This sequence joins TRBV9 and TRBJ2-7; 8 bases are shared with TRBD1. The germline V gene has CDR1 SGDLS and CDR2 YYNGEE. Losses at the gene ends were 0 bases for V and 4 bases for J; bases not matched to a gene: 6. This CDR3 contains 15 residues.

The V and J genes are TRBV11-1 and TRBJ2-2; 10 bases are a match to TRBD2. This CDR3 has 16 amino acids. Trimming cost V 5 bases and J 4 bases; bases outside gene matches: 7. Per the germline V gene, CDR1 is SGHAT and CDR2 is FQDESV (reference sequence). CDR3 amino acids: CASSPVSGRVTGELFF. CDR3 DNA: TGTGCCAGCAGCCCCGTAAGCGGGAGGGTCACCGGGGAGCTGTTTTTT.

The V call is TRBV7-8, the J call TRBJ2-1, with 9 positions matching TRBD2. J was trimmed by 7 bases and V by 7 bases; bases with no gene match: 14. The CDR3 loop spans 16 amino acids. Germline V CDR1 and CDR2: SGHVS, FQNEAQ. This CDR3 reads CASTPRGLAGSNEQFF. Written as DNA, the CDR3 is TGTGCCAGCACTCCCCGAGGGCTAGCGGGAAGTAATGAGCAGTTCTTC.

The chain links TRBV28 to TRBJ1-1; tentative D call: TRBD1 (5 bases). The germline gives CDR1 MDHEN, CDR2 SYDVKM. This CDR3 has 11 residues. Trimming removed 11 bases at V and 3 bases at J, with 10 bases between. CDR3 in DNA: TGTGCCCACCGGGGGGACACTGAAGCTTTCTTT. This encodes CAHRGDTEAFF. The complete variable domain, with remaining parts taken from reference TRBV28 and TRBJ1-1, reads DVKVTQSSRYLVKRTGEKVFLECVQDMDHENMFWYRQDPGLGLRLIYFSYDVKMKEKGDIPEGYSVSREKKERFSLILESASTNQTSMYLCAHRGDTEAFFGQGTRLTVV.

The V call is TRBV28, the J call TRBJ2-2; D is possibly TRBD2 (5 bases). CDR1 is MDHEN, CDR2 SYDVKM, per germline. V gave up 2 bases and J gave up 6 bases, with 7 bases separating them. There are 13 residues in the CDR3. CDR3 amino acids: CASSLNGAGELFF. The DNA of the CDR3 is TGTGCCAGCAGTTTAAACGGGGCCGGGGAGCTGTTTTTT.

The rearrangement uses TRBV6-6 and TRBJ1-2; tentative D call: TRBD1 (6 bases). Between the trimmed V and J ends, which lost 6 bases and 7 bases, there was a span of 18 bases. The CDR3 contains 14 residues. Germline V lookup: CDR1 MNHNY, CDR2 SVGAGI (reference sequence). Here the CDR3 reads CASSPLTGGGGYTF. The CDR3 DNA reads TGTGCCAGCAGCCCTCTTACCGGGGGCGGTGGCTACACCTTC.

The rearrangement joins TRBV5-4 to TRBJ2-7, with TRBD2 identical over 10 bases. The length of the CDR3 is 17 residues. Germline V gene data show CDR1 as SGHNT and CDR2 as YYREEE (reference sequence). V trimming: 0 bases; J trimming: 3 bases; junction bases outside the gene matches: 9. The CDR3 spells CASSLGDLAGGVYEQYF. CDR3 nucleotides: TGTGCCAGCAGCTTGGGGGACTTAGCGGGAGGTGTCTACGAGCAGTACTTC.

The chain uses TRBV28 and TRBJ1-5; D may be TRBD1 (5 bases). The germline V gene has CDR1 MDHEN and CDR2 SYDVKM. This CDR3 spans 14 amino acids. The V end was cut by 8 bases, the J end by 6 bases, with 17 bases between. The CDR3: CASGLGGTAQPQHF. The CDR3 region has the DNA TGTGCCAGCGGACTCGGGGGAACGGCTCAGCCCCAGCATTTT.

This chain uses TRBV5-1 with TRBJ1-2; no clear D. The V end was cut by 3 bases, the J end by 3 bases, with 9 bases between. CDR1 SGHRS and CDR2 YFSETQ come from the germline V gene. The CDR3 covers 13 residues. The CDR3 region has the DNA TGCGCCAGCAGCTCGACGGAATACTATGGCTACACCTTC. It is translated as CASSSTEYYGYTF. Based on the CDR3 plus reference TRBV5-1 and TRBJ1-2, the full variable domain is KAGVTQTPRYLIKTRGQQVTLSCSPISGHRSVSWYQQTPGQGLQFLFEYFSETQRNKGNFPGRFSGRQFSNSRSEMNVSTLELGDSALYLCASSSTEYYGYTFGSGTRLTVV.

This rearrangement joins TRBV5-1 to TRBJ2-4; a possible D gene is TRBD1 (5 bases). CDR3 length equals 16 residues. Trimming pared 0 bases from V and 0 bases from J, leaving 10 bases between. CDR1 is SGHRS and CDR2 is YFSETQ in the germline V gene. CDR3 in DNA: TGCGCCAGCAGCTTGGGGACATCTTTAGCCAAAAACATTCAGTACTTC. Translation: CASSLGTSLAKNIQYF.

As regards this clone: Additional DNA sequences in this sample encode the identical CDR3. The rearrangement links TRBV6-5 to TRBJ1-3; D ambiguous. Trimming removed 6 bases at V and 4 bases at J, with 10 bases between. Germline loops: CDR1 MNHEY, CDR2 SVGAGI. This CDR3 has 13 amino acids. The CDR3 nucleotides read TGTGCCAGCAGCCTAGATCCCGGAAACACCATATATTTT. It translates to CASSLDPGNTIYF.

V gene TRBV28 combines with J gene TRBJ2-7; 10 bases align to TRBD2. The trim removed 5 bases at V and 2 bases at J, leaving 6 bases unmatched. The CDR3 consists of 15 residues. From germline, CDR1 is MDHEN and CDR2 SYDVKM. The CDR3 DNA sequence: TGTGCCAGCAGTCTCTTAGCGGGAGGAGCCTACGAGCAGTACTTC. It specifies CASSLLAGGAYEQYF.

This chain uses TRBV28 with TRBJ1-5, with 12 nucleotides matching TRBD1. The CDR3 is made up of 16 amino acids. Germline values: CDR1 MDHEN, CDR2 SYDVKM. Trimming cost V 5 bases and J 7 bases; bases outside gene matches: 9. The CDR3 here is CASSLTGTGGGQPQHF. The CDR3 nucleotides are TGTGCCAGCAGTCTCACCGGGACAGGGGGCGGCCAGCCCCAGCATTTT.

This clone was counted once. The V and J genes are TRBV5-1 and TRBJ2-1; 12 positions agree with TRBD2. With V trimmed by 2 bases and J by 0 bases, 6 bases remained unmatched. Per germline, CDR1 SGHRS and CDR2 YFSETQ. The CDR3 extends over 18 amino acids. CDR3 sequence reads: CASSFGTSGSSSYNEQFF. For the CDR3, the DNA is TGCGCCAGCAGCTTTGGGACTAGCGGGTCTAGCTCCTACAATGAGCAGTTCTTC.

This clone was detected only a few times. CDR3 sequence reads: CASSPPRENYGYTF. The DNA of the CDR3 is TGTGCCAGCAGCCCGCCGCGCGAAAACTATGGCTACACCTTC. The chain couples TRBV7-9 to TRBJ1-2, with unresolved D. This CDR3 comprises 14 residues. Looked up from germline, CDR1 is SEHNR and CDR2 is FQNEAQ (reference sequence). V was pared by 5 bases and J by 2 bases, with 12 bases between.